One and the same sample provided the 13 T cell receptor beta chains below, sequenced in a study of cytomegalovirus exposure and HLA in healthy donors. 60 Vbeta and 13 Jbeta primers were used in PCR. TCRdb's table, derived via immunoSEQ multiplex PCR, lists solely in-frame clones and lacks some. The sample records about 120,000 clones, around three quarters being singletons. The sample was PBMCs. The origin of the receptors is a man aged 30 to 39 in good health and CMV-seropositive.

This clone came up once. The gene calls are TRBV4-3 and TRBJ2-5; 8 bases map to TRBD2. The better agreement between TRBJ2-7 and the DNA end casts doubt on the J call. The CDR3 totals 16 residues. CDR1 is LGHNA, CDR2 YSLEER, per germline. In DNA form, the CDR3 reads TGCGCCAGCAGCCAAGAAGCGGGAGCCAACTCCTACGAGCAGTACTTC. Translating gives CASSQEAGANSYEQYF.

This chain joins TRBV15 and TRBJ1-4; no firm D call. The CDR3 totals 16 residues. V gave up 0 bases and J gave up 8 bases, with 16 bases separating them. CDR1 is LNHNV and CDR2 is YYDKDF in the germline V gene (reference sequence). Written as DNA, the CDR3 is TGTGCCACCAGCAGAGATAGAGGGCTCGGCGGGGAAAAACTGTTTTTT. It codes for CATSRDRGLGGEKLFF.

This chain connects TRBV11-3 to TRBJ2-1, with D tentatively TRBD2 (6 bases). This CDR3 contains 13 residues. The V end was cut by 8 bases, the J end by 4 bases, with 12 bases between. Per the germline V gene, CDR1 is SGHNT and CDR2 is YENEEA. CDR3 sequence reads: CASSGRGYNEQFF. The CDR3 bases are TGTGCCAGCTCGGGGCGGGGTTACAATGAGCAGTTCTTC.

The chain has TRBV18 and TRBJ2-1; 11 bases align to TRBD1. The germline CDR1 and CDR2 sequences are KGHSH and LQKENI. This CDR3 is 15 amino acids long. V was pared by 0 bases and J by 5 bases, with 0 bases of the junction left unmatched. The CDR3 spells CASSPPGQGDNEQFF. The CDR3 nucleotides read TGTGCCAGCTCACCACCGGGACAGGGGGACAATGAGCAGTTCTTC.

V and J are TRBV6-1 and TRBJ2-2; D might be TRBD1 (5 bases). Trimming removed 8 bases from V and 3 bases from J, with 13 bases in between. The CDR3 runs to 14 residues. CDR1 is MNHNS, CDR2 SASEGT, per germline. The CDR3 sequence: CASRRQGDTGELFF. CDR3 DNA sequence: TGTGCCAGCCGGCGGCAGGGCGACACCGGGGAGCTGTTTTTT.

The rearrangement uses TRBV7-6 and TRBJ2-2, with D possibly matching TRBD2 (6 bases). CDR1 SGHVS and CDR2 FNYEAQ come from the germline V gene. Trimming stripped 5 bases from V and 2 bases from J, with 18 bases between. This CDR3 is built from 17 residues. CDR3 residues: CASSPLGRLGNTGELFF. The CDR3 DNA reads as TGTGCCAGCAGCCCCCTGGGGAGGTTGGGAAACACCGGGGAGCTGTTTTTT.

Turning to this clone: The junction departs from the called germline gene at one end, perhaps through a read error. The rearrangement links TRBV4-3 to TRBJ2-1, with a possible D match to TRBD2 (5 bases). The CDR3 spans 17 residues. Germline CDR1 LGHNA, CDR2 YSLEER. CDR3 sequence (DNA): TGCGCCAGCAGCCAAGTACGGTCAAGCGGATATTACAATGGGCAGTTCTTC. This encodes CASSQVRSSGYYNGQFF.

In this sample, this clone turned up a few times. The V gene is TRBV7-9, the J gene TRBJ2-7; maybe TRBD2 (5 bases). Deletions cut 1 base from V and 0 bases from J, with 10 bases between. CDR1 is SEHNR and CDR2 is FQNEAQ in the germline V gene (reference sequence). CDR3 size: 15 residues. The CDR3 is CASSLGARVSYEQYF. The DNA of the CDR3 is TGTGCCAGCAGCTTAGGTGCGAGGGTCTCCTACGAGCAGTACTTC.

This chain joins TRBV9 and TRBJ1-2; TRBD1 is a possible D gene (6 bases). The CDR3 length is 16 residues. CDR1 is SGDLS and CDR2 is YYNGEE in the germline V gene. Between the trimmed V and J ends, which lost 0 bases and 6 bases, there was a span of 18 bases. The CDR3 DNA sequence: TGTGCCAGCAGCGTAGGTTCAGGGGCCGCCCAAAATGGCTACACCTTC. This codes for CASSVGSGAAQNGYTF.

This chain uses TRBV30 with TRBJ2-7, with 7 bases identical to TRBD2. The germline gives CDR1 GTSNPN, CDR2 SVGIG (reference sequence). V gave up 0 bases and J gave up 3 bases; unmatched junction bases: 8. This CDR3 contains 15 residues. The chain's CDR3 is CAWSVPRLANYEQYF. The DNA for the CDR3 is TGTGCCTGGAGTGTCCCACGACTAGCTAACTACGAGCAGTACTTC.

This clone has just one count. One end of the junction does not line up with germline, which may come from a read error. V gene TRBV18 combines with J gene TRBJ2-3; 9 nucleotides agree with TRBD2. The germline gives CDR1 KGHSH, CDR2 LQKENI. The CDR3 is 14 amino acids. The CDR3 nucleotides read TGTGCCAGCTCACATAGCGGGAGCAAAGATACGCAGTATTTT. This sequence encodes CASSHSGSKDTQYF.

There are a few counts of this clone. The J gene is TRBJ2-2, the V gene TRBV5-1; D may be TRBD2 (6 bases). Deletions cut 4 bases from V and 5 bases from J, with 12 bases between. The CDR3 contains 14 residues. The germline gives CDR1 SGHRS, CDR2 YFSETQ. CDR3 nucleotides: TGCGCCAGCAGCGGTAAGAGCGGGACCGGGGAGCTGTTTTTT. Residues: CASSGKSGTGELFF.

The table lists this clone with many counts. The V gene is TRBV6-5, the J gene TRBJ1-1, with unresolved D. In germline, CDR1 is MNHEY, CDR2 SVGAGI. With 6 bases removed from V and 1 base from J, the gap between germline ends came to 9 bases. The length of the CDR3 is 13 residues. Written as DNA, the CDR3 is TGTGCCAGCAGCATGTGGGCGAACACTGAAGCTTTCTTT. Translated: CASSMWANTEAFF.